This note documents a single T cell receptor (beta chain) sequence. Its specific antigen is unknown. Per-base qualities were not stored, and no clone one base away is much larger. The data were taken from a study of shared clonotypes between healthy human individuals (dated by TCRdb to about 2020). Turning to the overall study: Two women and three men aged 18 to 49 years were included in the cohort. Per donor, three plates each were used for CD4 naive and CD4 memory, two for CD8 naive, and one for CD8 memory. The study deeply sequenced blood TCR repertoires of about 5 healthy adults to estimate repertoire size and the extent of clonotype sharing between individuals. To increase sequencing depth and limit assay-specific biases, TCR repertoire library preparation and sequencing were carried out by different laboratories using diverse techniques. Leukapheresis yielded between about 0.85 and 9 billion PBMCs per donor.

Using the deep immunoSEQ assay, multiplex PCR amplified TCR CDR3 regions from genomic DNA. Genomic DNA extracted from each cell subset was distributed evenly over all wells of several immunoSEQ 96-well plates, and each plate served as one replicate. For sorted subsets, 150 to 250 ng of genomic DNA, equivalent to roughly 30,000 T cell genomes, went into each replicate PCR. The purified libraries were quantified using a Qubit 3.0 fluorometer, sized with a Bioanalyzer 2100, and then quantified again using the KAPA Library Quantification kit. A separate single-read 150-cycle Illumina NextSeq 550 flow cell was used to sequence each immunoSEQ 96-well plate. Per the original workflow: The immunoSEQ output contained only junctional sequences without quality scores, so filtering could not match that applied to full-length reads. Sequences were annotated with PyIR, a Python wrapper for IgBLAST v1.9, using IMGT germline references to assign V/J genes and CDR3. Reads were removed for weak V/J assignments (E-value above 1e-6), missing CDR3, stop codons, out-of-frame junctions, or ambiguous translated residues. V3J clonotypes were defined by identical inferred V gene, J gene, and CDR3 amino acid sequence. Percentage overlap between repertoires was computed as shared unique clonotypes divided by the size of the smaller repertoire. Three approaches were used to assess repertoire richness: RTK rarefaction, the Chao1 estimator, and Recon v2.1 estimates of unobserved clonotypes. Generation probabilities were computed with OLGA for all TCRbeta clonotypes obtained by the gDNA method from four donors. Imported from immuneACCESS, the table was reduced by TCRdb to in-frame sequences with V and J called. These copies leave out some clones; in studies compared against another copy, an unresolved V gene accounts for under half, and the cause of the remainder is not known. The V and J calls and clone size come from that table; D and trimming were worked out from the DNA. Present in this sample are hundreds of thousands of clones, approximately 96% of which were seen just once. About 0.12% of the sample is held by the ten biggest clonotypes.

The investigation overall reported the following: Even with the large sequencing depth, rarefaction of the sorted-subset datasets indicated that sequencing was incomplete. Compared with non-shared clonotypes, the clonotypes found in all four sorted-subset donors had higher generation probabilities. Naive subsets generally had larger estimated clonotype richness than memory subsets. Because the study included only a small number of donors, the genetic and exposure-history diversity represented was limited. Sampling was restricted to blood, and TCR repertoires in tissue are likely to differ from TCR repertoires in blood. Pairwise subsampling led to the expectation that sequencing depth would affect the degree of clonotype sharing among donors. Sharing across a few donors was observed for approximately 5% of naive CD4, 3% to 3.5% of naive CD8, roughly 2.4% of memory CD4, and around 0.4% of memory CD8 clonotypes.

CD8 naive samples were CD45RO-negative cells positively selected for CCR7, giving a CD45RA+CCR7+ population that excluded TemRA cells. Healthy HIV-negative adults with no recently reported acute infections or vaccinations were included as donors. All donors were Caucasian adults living in Nashville, Tennessee, USA. Blood was obtained by leukapheresis, after which PBMCs were separated by Ficoll-Histopaque density gradient centrifugation and cryopreserved in liquid nitrogen vapor phase. Analytical flow cytometry was used to check the purity and quantity of each magnetically sorted T cell population. From each sorted fraction, genomic DNA was isolated and quantified by UV absorbance on a Nanodrop 2000c. The TCR was taken from a woman aged 25 to 39 in good health. Material for sequencing was naive CD8+ T cells sorted from blood. Interpreted using the paper, the cell subset or site label stands for: CD45RA+CCR7+.

Here the CDR3 is given as CASSVASDTQYF. The DNA is TGTGCCAGCAGTGTAGCATCAGATACGCAGTATTTT. The chain is made from TRBV2 and TRBJ2-3; there is no confident call for the D gene. The CDR1 and CDR2 encoded by the germline V gene are SNHLY and FYNNEI. From cysteine to phenylalanine, the CDR3 is 12 amino acids long. The only DNA kept is the CDR3, 36 bases in frame from the first base. V was cut back by 4 bases and J by 4 bases, leaving a gap of 6 bases between them.